Here is one TCR beta chain with its context. Here immunoSEQ multiplex PCR was the method, and the copy in TCRdb shows in-frame clones only, minus some. The repertoire holds tens of thousands of clones, with around 81% as singletons. This entry comes from a study of T cell responses to AZD1222 COVID-19 vaccine. V was cut by 1 base and J by 6 bases, with 7 bases left in between. The CDR3 totals 13 residues. Per the germline V gene, CDR1 is SEHNR and CDR2 is FQNEAQ (reference sequence). This chain uses TRBV7-9 with TRBJ2-1; weak D call: TRBD1 (6 bases). The sample was peripheral blood, taken 28 days after the second AZD1222 dose. The TCR was taken from an adult who received the AZD1222 COVID-19 vaccine. The CDR3 protein is CASSLGQVNEQFF. In DNA form, the CDR3 reads TGTGCCAGCAGCTTAGGACAGGTCAATGAGCAGTTCTTC.